Sequencing of this T cell receptor (beta chain) was carried out in a study of blood T cell repertoires in COVID-19. Those enrolled in Seattle joined during active infection and were followed longitudinally afterward. Germline trimming cut 0 bases from V and 3 bases from J; bases unmatched to any gene: 5. The CDR3 length is 16 residues. The germline gives CDR1 MGHRA, CDR2 YSYEKL. Per the original data handling: Reference gene primer amplification in the assay estimated nucleated cell counts. Measured with immunoSEQ multiplex PCR; TCRdb has only the in-frame clones, and not every one. Clone size and the V and J calls come from that table; the DNA yielded D and trimming. The sample includes around 370,000 clones, over 80% of them seen just once.

The chain carries TRBV4-1 and TRBJ2-7; TRBD1 aligns across 10 bases. The receptor comes from a woman between 50 and 59 years old with COVID-19, enrolled during active disease. The sequenced sample consisted of peripheral blood. The CDR3 coding sequence is TGCGCCAGCAGCCAAGATTCTTGGGACAGGGGCTACGAGCAGTACTTC. It codes for CASSQDSWDRGYEQYF.